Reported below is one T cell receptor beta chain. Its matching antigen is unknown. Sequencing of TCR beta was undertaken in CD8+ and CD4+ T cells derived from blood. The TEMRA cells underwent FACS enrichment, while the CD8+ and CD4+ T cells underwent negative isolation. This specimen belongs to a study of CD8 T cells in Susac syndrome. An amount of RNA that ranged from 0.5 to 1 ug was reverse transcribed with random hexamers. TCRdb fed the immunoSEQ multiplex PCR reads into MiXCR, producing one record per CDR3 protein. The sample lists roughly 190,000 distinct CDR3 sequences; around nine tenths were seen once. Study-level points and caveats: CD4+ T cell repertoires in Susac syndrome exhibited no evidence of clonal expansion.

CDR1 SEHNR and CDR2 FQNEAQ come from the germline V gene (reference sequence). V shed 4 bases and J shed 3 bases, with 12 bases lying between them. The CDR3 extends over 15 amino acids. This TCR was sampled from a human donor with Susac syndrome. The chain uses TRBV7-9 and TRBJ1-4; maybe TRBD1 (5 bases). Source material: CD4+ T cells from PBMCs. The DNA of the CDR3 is TGTGCCAGCAGCTCCCAGGGTGCGTCTAATGAAAAACTGTTTTTT. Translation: CASSSQGASNEKLFF.